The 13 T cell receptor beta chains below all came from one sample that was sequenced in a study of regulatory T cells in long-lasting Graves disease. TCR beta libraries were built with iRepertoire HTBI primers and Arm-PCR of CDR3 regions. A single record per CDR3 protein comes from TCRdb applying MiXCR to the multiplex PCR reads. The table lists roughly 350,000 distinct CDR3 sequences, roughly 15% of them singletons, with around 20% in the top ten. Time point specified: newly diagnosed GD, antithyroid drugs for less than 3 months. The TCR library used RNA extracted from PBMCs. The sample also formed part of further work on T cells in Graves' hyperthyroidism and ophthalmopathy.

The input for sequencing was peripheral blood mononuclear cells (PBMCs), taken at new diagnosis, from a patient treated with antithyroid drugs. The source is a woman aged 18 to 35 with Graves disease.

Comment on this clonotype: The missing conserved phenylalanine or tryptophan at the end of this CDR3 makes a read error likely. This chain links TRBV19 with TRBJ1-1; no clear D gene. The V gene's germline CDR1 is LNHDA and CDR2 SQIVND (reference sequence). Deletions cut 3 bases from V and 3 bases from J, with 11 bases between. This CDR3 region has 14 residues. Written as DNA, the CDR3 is TGTGCCAGTAGTATGGGCCCTTGGGACACTGAAGCTTTCCTT. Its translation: CASSMGPWDTEAFL.

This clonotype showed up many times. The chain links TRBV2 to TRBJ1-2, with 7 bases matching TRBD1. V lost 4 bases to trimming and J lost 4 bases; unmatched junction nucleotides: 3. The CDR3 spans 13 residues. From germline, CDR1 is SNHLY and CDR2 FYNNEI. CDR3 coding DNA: TGTGCCAGCAGTGTAGGGACAGCCTATGGCTACACCTTC. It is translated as CASSVGTAYGYTF.

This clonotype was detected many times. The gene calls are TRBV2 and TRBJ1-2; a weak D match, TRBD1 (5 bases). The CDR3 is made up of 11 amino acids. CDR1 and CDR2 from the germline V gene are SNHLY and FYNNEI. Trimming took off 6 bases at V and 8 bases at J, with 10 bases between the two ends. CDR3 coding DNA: TGTGCCAGCAGAGGGGATGGCGGCTACACCTTC. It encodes CASRGDGGYTF.

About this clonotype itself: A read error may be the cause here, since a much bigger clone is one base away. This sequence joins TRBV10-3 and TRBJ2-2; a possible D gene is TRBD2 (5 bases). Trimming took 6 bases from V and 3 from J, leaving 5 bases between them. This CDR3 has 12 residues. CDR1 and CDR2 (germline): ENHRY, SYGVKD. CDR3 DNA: TGTGCCATCAGCGGGGACACCGGGGAGCTGTTTTTT. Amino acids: CAISGDTGELFF.

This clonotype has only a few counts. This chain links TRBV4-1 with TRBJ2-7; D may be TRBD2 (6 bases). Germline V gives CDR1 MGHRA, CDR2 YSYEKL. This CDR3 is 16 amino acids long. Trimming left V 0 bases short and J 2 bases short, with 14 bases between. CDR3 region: CASSQDLGTAAYEQYF. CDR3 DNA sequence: TGCGCCAGCAGCCAAGATCTAGGGACTGCCGCCTACGAGCAGTACTTC.

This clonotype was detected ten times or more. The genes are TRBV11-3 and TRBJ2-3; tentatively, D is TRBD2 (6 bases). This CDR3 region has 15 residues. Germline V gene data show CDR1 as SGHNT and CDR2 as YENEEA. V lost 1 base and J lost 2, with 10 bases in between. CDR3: CASSLGAGSTDTQYF. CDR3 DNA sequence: TGTGCCAGCAGCTTAGGGGCGGGATCCACAGATACGCAGTATTTT.

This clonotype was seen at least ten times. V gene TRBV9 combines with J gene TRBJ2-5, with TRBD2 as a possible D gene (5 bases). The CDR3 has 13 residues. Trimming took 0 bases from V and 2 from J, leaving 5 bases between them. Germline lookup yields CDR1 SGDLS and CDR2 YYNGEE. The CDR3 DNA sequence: TGTGCCAGCAGCGTAGGCGGGCAAGAGACCCAGTACTTC. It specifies CASSVGGQETQYF.

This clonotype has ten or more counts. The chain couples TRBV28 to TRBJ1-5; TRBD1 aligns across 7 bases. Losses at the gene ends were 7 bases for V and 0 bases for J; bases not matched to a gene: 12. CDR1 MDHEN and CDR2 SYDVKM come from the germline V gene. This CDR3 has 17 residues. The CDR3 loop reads CASTQGGRTDSNQPQHF. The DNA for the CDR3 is TGTGCCAGCACCCAGGGGGGACGGACTGATAGCAATCAGCCCCAGCATTTT.

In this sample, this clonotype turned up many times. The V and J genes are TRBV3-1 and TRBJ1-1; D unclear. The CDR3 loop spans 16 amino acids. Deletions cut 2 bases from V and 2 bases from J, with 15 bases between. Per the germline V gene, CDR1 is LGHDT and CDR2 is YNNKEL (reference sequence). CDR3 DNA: TGTGCCAGCAGCCAATACACGACAAAGCCAAACACTGAAGCTTTCTTT. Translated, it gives CASSQYTTKPNTEAFF.

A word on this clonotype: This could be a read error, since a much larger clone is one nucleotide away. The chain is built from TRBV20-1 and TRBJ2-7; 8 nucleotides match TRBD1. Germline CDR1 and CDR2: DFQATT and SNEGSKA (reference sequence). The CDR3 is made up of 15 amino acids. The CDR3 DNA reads TGCAGTGCCAGGGGATCGGGGACAGGCTCCTACGAGCAGTGCTTC. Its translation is CSARGSGTGSYEQCF.

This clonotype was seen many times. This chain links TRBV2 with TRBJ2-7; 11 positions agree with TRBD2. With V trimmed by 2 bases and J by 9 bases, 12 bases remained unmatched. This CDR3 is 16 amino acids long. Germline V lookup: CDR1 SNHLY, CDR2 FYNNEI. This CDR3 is CASSEPLAGVTKGQYF. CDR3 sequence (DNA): TGTGCCAGCAGTGAACCACTAGCGGGAGTGACTAAGGGGCAGTACTTC.

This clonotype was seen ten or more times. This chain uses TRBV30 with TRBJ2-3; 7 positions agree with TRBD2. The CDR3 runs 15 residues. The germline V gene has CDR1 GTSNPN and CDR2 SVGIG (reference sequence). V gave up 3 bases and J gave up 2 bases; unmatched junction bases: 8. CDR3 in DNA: TGTGCCTGGAGAACTGGAGCGGGGCCCACAGATACGCAGTATTTT. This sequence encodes CAWRTGAGPTDTQYF.

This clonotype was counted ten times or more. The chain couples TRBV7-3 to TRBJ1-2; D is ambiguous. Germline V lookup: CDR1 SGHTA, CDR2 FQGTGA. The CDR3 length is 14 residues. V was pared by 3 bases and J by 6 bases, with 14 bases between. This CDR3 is CASSFNRKVDGYTF. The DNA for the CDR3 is TGTGCCAGCAGCTTTAACCGGAAAGTGGATGGCTACACCTTC. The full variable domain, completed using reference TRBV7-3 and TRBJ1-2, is GAGVSQTPSNKVTEKGKYVELRCDPISGHTALYWYRQSLGQGPEFLIYFQGTGAADDSGLPNDRFFAVRPEGSVSTLKIQRTERGDSAVYLCASSFNRKVDGYTFGSGTRLTVV.